Below are 5 T cell receptor beta chains sequenced from a single sample in a study of early T cells in non-severe SARS-CoV-2 infection. Each CDR3 protein gets one entry after TCRdb re-called the 5' RACE reads with MiXCR. The data contain about 110,000 distinct CDR3 sequences, about 12% of them seen just once; the ten biggest clones take up 3% to 3.5%. Specimen: whole blood. The receptors stem from an adult who was a healthcare worker with PCR-confirmed SARS-CoV-2 infection or an uninfected control (not recorded which).

The rearrangement uses TRBV5-1 and TRBJ1-2, with D unclear. Germline V gives CDR1 SGHRS, CDR2 YFSETQ. CDR3 length: 13 residues. Trimming shortened V by 6 bases and J by 0 bases, and 9 bases separated the two germline ends. CDR3 protein: CASKREPNYGYTF. The DNA for the CDR3 is TGCGCCAGCAAAAGGGAGCCTAACTATGGCTACACCTTC.

The V and J genes are TRBV18 and TRBJ1-4; 7 bases are shared with TRBD1. The CDR3 runs to 15 residues. V gave up 1 base and J gave up 2 bases; unmatched junction bases: 1. Germline V gene data show CDR1 as KGHSH and CDR2 as LQKENI. The DNA for the CDR3 is TGTGCCAGCTCACCACTGACAGGGACTAATGAAAAACTGTTTTTT. It codes for CASSPLTGTNEKLFF. The variable domain in full, completed from reference TRBV18 and TRBJ1-4, reads NAGVMQNPRHLVRRRGQEARLRCSPMKGHSHVYWYRQLPEEGLKFMVYLQKENIIDESGMPKERFSAEFPKEGPSILRIQQVVRGDSAAYFCASSPLTGTNEKLFFGSGTQLSVL.

This clonotype has only a few counts. The chain links TRBV29-1 to TRBJ2-3, with TRBD2 matching over 8 bases. CDR3 length equals 12 residues. Germline V lookup: CDR1 SQVTM, CDR2 ANQGSEA. Trimming cost V 4 bases and J 6 bases; bases outside gene matches: 3. The CDR3 DNA reads as TGCAGCGTTGGACCTAGCGGGGATACGCAGTATTTT. It specifies CSVGPSGDTQYF.

There are many counts of this clonotype. J is TRBJ2-3 and V is TRBV7-6, with D perhaps TRBD2 (6 bases). Germline-derived CDR1 and CDR2 are SGHVS and FNYEAQ. The CDR3 spans 15 residues. Trimming cost V 1 base and J 6 bases, with 14 bases left between them. The CDR3 DNA reads TGTGCCAGCAGCTTAGAGTCGGGGGTGGCCGATACGCAGTATTTT. It codes for CASSLESGVADTQYF.

The table lists this clonotype with many counts. The chain joins TRBV5-1 to TRBJ2-1; TRBD1 agrees at 9 bases. J lost 8 bases, V lost 2 bases, and 8 bases had no gene match. Germline CDR1 SGHRS, CDR2 YFSETQ. The CDR3 runs 15 residues. The CDR3 DNA sequence: TGCGCCAGCAGCTTACCTGGACAGGGGATCGATGAGCAGTTCTTC. Protein: CASSLPGQGIDEQFF.